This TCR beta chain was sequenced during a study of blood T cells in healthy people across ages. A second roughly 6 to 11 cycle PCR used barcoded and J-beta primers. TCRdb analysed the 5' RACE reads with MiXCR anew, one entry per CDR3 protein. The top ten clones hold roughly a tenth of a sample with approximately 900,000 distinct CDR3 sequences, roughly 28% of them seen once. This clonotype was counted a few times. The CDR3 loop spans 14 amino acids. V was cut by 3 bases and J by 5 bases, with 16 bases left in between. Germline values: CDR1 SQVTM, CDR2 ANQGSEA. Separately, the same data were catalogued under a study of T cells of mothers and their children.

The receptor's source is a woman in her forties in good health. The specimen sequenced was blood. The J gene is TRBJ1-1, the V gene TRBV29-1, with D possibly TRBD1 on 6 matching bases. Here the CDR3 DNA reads TGCAGCGTTGAGTTCATACAGGGTTGGACTGAAGCTTTCTTT. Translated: CSVEFIQGWTEAFF.